Listed below are T cell receptor beta chains from one sample, sequenced in a study of low-dose radiotherapy and immunotherapy resistance in tumors. TCRdb fed the reads into MiXCR, producing one record per CDR3 protein. The sample includes over 70,000 distinct CDR3 sequences, more than 25% of them seen just once. This sample comprised PBMCs, obtained before treatment. The receptors stem from a female donor with ovarian cancer. Both conserved end residues are part of each CDR3. The D gene is left open where the match is weak. Clone size is given for some rows only: seen once, a few or many times, or a class if the clone is expanded.

>-|-|TRBJ1-1|TRBV5-4
TGTGCCAGCAGCCCGAGCTACCAGGGAAACGGGGTTGAAGCTTTCTTT
CASSPSYQGNGVEAFF
>-|TRBD2|TRBJ2-1|TRBV10-1
TGCGCCAGCAGTGCTTCTGGCGGGAGGGCCGGTGAGCAGTTCTTC
CASSASGGRAGEQFF
>-|-|TRBJ2-3|TRBV9
TGTGCCAGCAGCGCACAGGGAAGAGAAAGGGCTACCTACACAGATACGCAGTATTTT
CASSAQGRERATYTDTQYF
>many|TRBD1|TRBJ1-1|TRBV5-1
TGCGCCAGCAGCTCTGGGACAGGGCCGGCCACTGAAGCTTTCTTT
CASSSGTGPATEAFF
>many|-|TRBJ2-7|TRBV7-3
TGTGCCAGCAGCGTTGGGACTGCCGGCCGTTACGAGCAGTACTTC
CASSVGTAGRYEQYF
>-|TRBD1|TRBJ1-4|TRBV7-2
TGTGCCAGCAGCACGGACAGGAGTGCAACTAATGAAAAACTGTTTTTT
CASSTDRSATNEKLFF
>-|-|TRBJ1-1|TRBV7-8
TGTGCCAGCATCGCGATTCGGAACAAAGCTTTCTTT
CASIAIRNKAFF
>many|-|TRBJ2-3|TRBV24-1
TGTGCCACCAGTGGGGGACGAGAATTGACAGATACGCAGTATTTT
CATSGGRELTDTQYF
>once|TRBD2|TRBJ2-7|TRBV5-1
TGCGCCAGCAGCTTGGCCCCCGGGAGGGCGGACGAGCAGTACTTC
CASSLAPGRADEQYF
>once|-|TRBJ2-5|TRBV20-1
TGCAGTGCTAGAAAACTCGTGTACCAAGAGACCCAGTACTTC
CSARKLVYQETQYF
>once|TRBD1|TRBJ1-6|TRBV4-1
TGCGCCAGCAGCCAAGTTACCGGGACAGGGTGGAATTCACCCCTCCACTTT
CASSQVTGTGWNSPLHF
>many|-|TRBJ2-5|TRBV7-8
TGTGCCAGCAGCTTAGGCAGGGGAGAGACCCAGTACTTC
CASSLGRGETQYF
>-|TRBD1|TRBJ2-3|TRBV28
TGTGCCACCTCAACAGGGGGTACAGATACGCAGTATTTT
CATSTGGTDTQYF
>-|-|TRBJ2-3|TRBV10-3
TGTGCCATCAACTACGACCCCAGCTCAGATACGCAGTATTTT
CAINYDPSSDTQYF
>few|-|TRBJ1-2|TRBV19
TGTGCCAGTACCCAAACGGGAGATAACTATGGCTACACCTTC
CASTQTGDNYGYTF